Listed below are T cell receptor beta chains from one sample, sequenced in a study of beta chain features in type 1 diabetes. The method was immunoSEQ multiplex PCR; TCRdb's version includes in-frame clones alone and lacks a portion of them. The sample contains about 120,000 clones, less than 20% of which appear only once. Sequencing was performed on central memory CD4+ T cells from blood. The receptor source for this set is a man between 25 and 39 years old with type 1 diabetes. Each CDR3 is given with its conserved first and last residue. The D gene is left open where the match is weak. Clone size is given for some rows only: seen once, a few or many times, or a class if the clone is expanded.

j_gene,d_gene,v_gene,len,abundance,CDR3aa,CDR3nt
TRBJ2-3,.,TRBV5-5,12,many,CASAEGTDTQYF,TGTGCCAGCGCAGAAGGTACAGATACGCAGTATTTT
TRBJ2-5,.,TRBV13,12,few,CASSMGPRTQYF,TGTGCCAGCAGTATGGGACCTCGGACCCAGTACTTC
TRBJ1-3,.,TRBV30,13,few,CAWGGYSGNTIYF,TGTGCCTGGGGGGGATACTCTGGAAACACCATATATTTT
TRBJ1-1,.,TRBV6-1,14,once,CASSVMDGNTEAFF,TGTGCCAGCAGTGTAATGGACGGAAACACTGAAGCTTTCTTT
TRBJ2-1,.,TRBV2,13,.,CASSSERGPEQFF,TGTGCCAGCAGTTCTGAAAGAGGCCCTGAGCAGTTCTTC
TRBJ2-7,.,TRBV30,14,.,CAWIPPGKTYEQYF,TGTGCCTGGATCCCCCCAGGGAAGACTTACGAGCAGTACTTC
TRBJ2-5,TRBD2,TRBV5-4,15,.,CASSLSSGGRETQYF,TGTGCCAGCAGCTTGAGTAGCGGGGGGAGGGAGACCCAGTACTTC
TRBJ2-5,.,TRBV10-2,11,few,CATSSDETQYF,TGCGCCACCAGCAGTGATGAGACCCAGTACTTC
TRBJ2-5,.,TRBV7-7,16,.,CASSPGLGKYQETQYF,TGTGCTAGCAGCCCCGGGCTGGGGAAGTACCAAGAGACCCAGTACTTC
TRBJ2-4,TRBD1,TRBV4-3,15,few,CASSQGTGGRNIQYF,TGCGCCAGCAGCCAAGGAACAGGGGGCCGTAACATTCAGTACTTC
TRBJ1-1,.,TRBV6-5,15,.,CASSYSSRGNTEAFF,TGTGCCAGCAGTTACTCGAGTCGGGGAAACACTGAAGCTTTCTTT
TRBJ2-2,TRBD2,TRBV7-6,16,.,CASSAAGGPNTGELFF,TGTGCCAGCAGCGCCGCGGGGGGCCCAAACACCGGGGAGCTGTTTTTT
TRBJ2-7,.,TRBV11-2,14,few,CASTAGGFPYEQYF,TGTGCCAGCACCGCCGGAGGGTTCCCCTACGAGCAGTACTTC
TRBJ2-1,TRBD1,TRBV7-9,15,.,CASRSKGQGDNEQFF,TGTGCCAGCAGAAGTAAGGGACAGGGCGACAATGAGCAGTTCTTC
TRBJ2-3,.,TRBV7-2,15,.,CASSLSSRAADTQYF,TGTGCCAGCAGCTTAAGCAGCAGGGCTGCAGATACGCAGTATTTT
TRBJ1-2,.,TRBV4-3,12,.,CASSQDREGYTF,TGCGCCAGCAGCCAAGACAGGGAAGGCTACACCTTC
TRBJ2-7,TRBD2,TRBV25-1,15,few,CASSEPSSGSYEQYF,TGTGCCAGCAGTGAACCGTCTAGCGGATCCTACGAGCAGTACTTC
TRBJ2-5,TRBD1,TRBV29-1,16,.,CSVEDPLNRGQETQYF,TGCAGCGTTGAAGATCCGCTGAACAGGGGGCAAGAGACCCAGTACTTC
TRBJ2-1,.,TRBV7-2,13,few,CASSSDSNNEQFF,TGTGCCAGCAGTTCGGACAGCAACAATGAGCAGTTCTTC
TRBJ1-5,.,TRBV19,15,few,CASSIEDGGYQPQHF,TGTGCCAGTAGTATTGAGGACGGGGGGTATCAGCCCCAGCATTTT
TRBJ2-1,.,TRBV7-2,16,few,CASSLDAGVRSNEQFF,TGTGCCAGCAGCTTAGATGCAGGGGTCAGATCCAATGAGCAGTTCTTC
TRBJ1-2,.,TRBV4-2,12,.,CASSQDGNGYTF,TGTGCCAGCAGCCAAGATGGGAATGGCTACACCTTC
TRBJ2-5,TRBD2,TRBV6-5,13,.,CASSRTSEETQYF,TGTGCCAGCAGTAGGACTAGCGAAGAGACCCAGTACTTC
TRBJ2-5,.,TRBV11-2,12,.,CASSLVEETQYF,TGTGCCAGCAGCTTGGTTGAAGAGACCCAGTACTTC
TRBJ2-3,TRBD2,TRBV7-2,15,few,CASSNLGGRTDTQYF,TGTGCCAGCAGCAATCTCGGGGGGAGAACAGATACGCAGTATTTT
TRBJ2-1,.,TRBV7-8,12,.,CASSFQGGEQFF,TGTGCCAGCAGCTTCCAAGGCGGTGAGCAGTTCTTC
TRBJ2-4,TRBD1,TRBV30,15,.,CAWSVRSGGKNIQYF,TGTGCCTGGAGTGTACGTTCAGGGGGTAAAAACATTCAGTACTTC
TRBJ1-4,.,TRBV27,16,.,CASSLNSGPGNEKLFF,TGTGCCAGCAGTTTAAATTCTGGGCCGGGTAATGAAAAACTGTTTTTT
TRBJ2-7,.,TRBV4-2,16,.,CASSQDRGVLAYEQYF,TGTGCCAGCAGCCAAGATAGGGGGGTACTGGCCTACGAGCAGTACTTC
TRBJ2-1,.,TRBV7-2,15,.,CASSSWGRGDNEQFF,TGTGCCAGCAGCTCCTGGGGCAGGGGCGACAATGAGCAGTTCTTC
TRBJ2-7,.,TRBV4-2,15,.,CASSQDSGPAWEQYF,TGTGCCAGCAGCCAAGATTCAGGCCCTGCGTGGGAGCAGTACTTC
TRBJ2-3,.,TRBV7-7,14,few,CASSLDGVTDTQYF,TGTGCCAGCAGCTTAGACGGGGTCACAGATACGCAGTATTTT
TRBJ2-1,.,TRBV7-2,12,many,CASRPPGDEQFF,TGTGCCAGCAGGCCTCCGGGGGATGAGCAGTTCTTC
TRBJ2-3,TRBD2,TRBV7-2,16,many,CASSLVAGGRTDTQYF,TGTGCCAGCAGCTTAGTAGCGGGGGGAAGAACAGATACGCAGTATTTT
TRBJ2-2,TRBD1,TRBV30,17,many,CAWAAGQGARSFGELFF,TGTGCCTGGGCCGCGGGACAGGGGGCGCGATCGTTTGGGGAGCTGTTTTTT
TRBJ2-7,.,TRBV29-1,12,.,CSVALNSYEQYF,TGCAGCGTTGCGCTAAACTCCTACGAGCAGTACTTC